The sequence of this T cell receptor beta chain was determined in a study of early T cells in non-severe SARS-CoV-2 infection. The wider study: Unpaired chains resulted from sequencing bulk RNA of unsorted whole blood.

V lost 5 bases and J lost 3, with 14 bases in between. Germline V gene lookup returns CDR1 SEHNR and CDR2 FQNEAQ (reference sequence). CDR3 size: 14 residues. Individual cDNA molecules received unique molecular identifiers. MiXCR, applied by TCRdb to the 5' RACE reads, yields one record per CDR3 protein. The repertoire holds tens of thousands of distinct CDR3 sequences, with 10% to 15% as singletons. This clonotype occurred many times. The sample consisted of whole blood. V gene TRBV7-9 combines with J gene TRBJ2-7, with D perhaps assigned TRBD1 or TRBD2 (5 bases each). The TCR comes from an adult who was a healthcare worker with PCR-confirmed SARS-CoV-2 infection or an uninfected control (not recorded which). The DNA for the CDR3 is TGTGCCAGCAGCCCCCGGGACCTTGTCTACGAGCAGTACTTC. Protein: CASSPRDLVYEQYF. Looking up the rest from reference TRBV7-9 and TRBJ2-7 gives the full variable domain: DTGVSQNPRHKITKRGQNVTFRCDPISEHNRLYWYRQTLGQGPEFLTYFQNEAQLEKSRLLSDRFSAERPKGSFSTLEIQRTEQGDSAMYLCASSPRDLVYEQYFGPGTRLTVT.